This entry lists 31 T cell receptor beta chains sequenced from one sample in a study of identifying expanded T cells in peripheral blood. Sequenced by immunoSEQ multiplex PCR; TCRdb stores in-frame clones only, minus some. The sample yields about 78,000 clones, roughly 81% seen once. What was sequenced was blood. The receptors were sampled from a person aged 18 to 70 in good health.

The rearrangement joins TRBV6-5 to TRBJ2-7, with 10 bases fitting TRBD2. The junction had 2 bases not matched to a gene; V was cut back by 2 bases and J by 1 base. Germline V gene data show CDR1 as MNHEY and CDR2 as SVGAGI. This CDR3 contains 15 residues. The CDR3 spells CASSYGLAASYEQYF. The CDR3 region has the DNA TGTGCCAGCAGTTACGGACTAGCGGCATCCTACGAGCAGTACTTC.

The chain couples TRBV11-1 to TRBJ2-7, with 9 bases identical to TRBD1. The germline gives CDR1 SGHAT, CDR2 FQDESV (reference sequence). This CDR3 spans 14 amino acids. J gave up 7 bases and V 4 bases, and 8 bases lay outside the gene matches. The CDR3 loop is CASSSLGQGIEQYF. The CDR3 DNA reads TGTGCCAGCAGCTCCCTTGGACAGGGGATAGAGCAGTACTTC.

The genes are TRBV29-1 and TRBJ1-1; D not resolved. CDR1 and CDR2 from the germline V gene are SQVTM and ANQGSEA. The CDR3 extends over 14 amino acids. V gave up 3 bases and J gave up 1 base, with 12 bases separating them. Here the CDR3 DNA reads TGCAGCGTTGAGGGGTGGGGAGAGAACACTGAAGCTTTCTTT. Residues: CSVEGWGENTEAFF.

V and J are TRBV28 and TRBJ1-4; no firm D call. V lost 7 bases and J 4 bases, leaving 13 bases between the germline ends. Per germline, CDR1 MDHEN and CDR2 SYDVKM. This CDR3 contains 14 residues. The CDR3 reads CASISTLFNEKLFF. CDR3 DNA sequence: TGTGCCAGCATATCTACCCTGTTTAATGAAAAACTGTTTTTT.

This rearrangement joins TRBV28 to TRBJ2-7, with TRBD1 matching over 7 bases. V gave up 4 bases and J gave up 0 bases; unmatched junction bases: 12. Looked up from germline, CDR1 is MDHEN and CDR2 is SYDVKM. This CDR3 comprises 17 residues. The CDR3 nucleotides read TGTGCCAGCAGTTCACCCGCCGGGACAGCCAGCTCCTACGAGCAGTACTTC. It yields the protein CASSSPAGTASSYEQYF.

The V call is TRBV5-6, the J call TRBJ2-2; possibly TRBD2 for D (6 bases). V was pared by 0 bases and J by 6 bases, with 6 bases between. The CDR3 runs to 13 residues. The germline V gene encodes CDR1 SGHDT and CDR2 YYEEEE. The DNA of the CDR3 is TGTGCCAGCAGCTTGGGGGGGGCCGGGGAGCTGTTTTTT. As protein: CASSLGGAGELFF.

The V call is TRBV7-2, the J call TRBJ1-4, with 10 bases identical to TRBD1. The J segment lost 4 bases and the V segment lost 5 bases, leaving 4 bases of the junction unmatched. The CDR3 is 15 amino acids. Germline lookup yields CDR1 SGHTA and CDR2 FQGNSA. In DNA form, the CDR3 reads TGTGCCAGCAGCCTAGACAGGGGGCTTAATGAAAAACTGTTTTTT. Amino acids: CASSLDRGLNEKLFF.

The chain employs TRBV28 and TRBJ2-1; D is ambiguous. CDR3 length equals 15 residues. V gave up 3 bases and J gave up 7 bases, with 16 bases separating them. The germline gives CDR1 MDHEN, CDR2 SYDVKM. CDR3 bases: TGTGCCAGCAGTTTCCACAGCGACAACTATAATGAGCAGTTCTTC. As protein: CASSFHSDNYNEQFF. Based on the CDR3 plus reference TRBV28 and TRBJ2-1, the full variable domain is DVKVTQSSRYLVKRTGEKVFLECVQDMDHENMFWYRQDPGLGLRLIYFSYDVKMKEKGDIPEGYSVSREKKERFSLILESASTNQTSMYLCASSFHSDNYNEQFFGPGTRLTVL.

The gene calls are TRBV27 and TRBJ2-3, with TRBD1 matching over 7 bases. After removal of 4 bases from V and 4 bases from J, the junction contained 8 bases not matched to a gene. Germline V gene sequence: CDR1 MNHEY, CDR2 SMNVEV (reference sequence). The length of the CDR3 is 15 residues. The CDR3 spells CASSSMQGESDTQYF. CDR3 DNA sequence: TGTGCCAGCAGTTCTATGCAGGGGGAGTCAGATACGCAGTATTTT.

The chain employs TRBV9 and TRBJ2-1; possibly TRBD1 for D (6 bases). With 4 bases removed from V and 3 bases from J, the gap between germline ends came to 17 bases. The CDR3 sequence is 16 residues long. From germline, CDR1 is SGDLS and CDR2 YYNGEE. CDR3 sequence (DNA): TGTGCCAGCAGCCCCCGGGACATCCGTGACTACAATGAGCAGTTCTTC. Amino acids: CASSPRDIRDYNEQFF. The full variable domain, rest sourced from reference TRBV9 and TRBJ2-1, is DSGVTQTPKHLITATGQRVTLRCSPRSGDLSVYWYQQSLDQGLQFLIQYYNGEERAKGNILERFSAQQFPDLHSELNLSSLELGDSALYFCASSPRDIRDYNEQFFGPGTRLTVL.

This chain uses TRBV21-1 with TRBJ2-3; TRBD2, as called in the table, went unchecked against the DNA. TRBV21-1 is tagged as a pseudogene. CDR3 size: 16 residues. In nucleotides, the CDR3 is TGTGCCAGCAGCAAGGGAGGGAGCGGGGACACAGATACGCAGTATTTT. It codes for CASSKGGSGDTDTQYF.

The chain combines TRBV9 with TRBJ2-7; unclear D gene. Trimming took off 2 bases at V and 1 base at J, with 10 bases between the two ends. The V gene's germline CDR1 is SGDLS and CDR2 YYNGEE. The CDR3 is 14 residues long. Here the CDR3 reads CASSVHGDSYEQYF. In DNA form, the CDR3 reads TGTGCCAGCAGCGTTCATGGGGATTCCTACGAGCAGTACTTC.

The chain uses TRBV18 and TRBJ2-3; 8 bases align to TRBD2. The CDR3 sequence is 16 residues long. Germline V gene sequence: CDR1 KGHSH, CDR2 LQKENI. Losses at the gene ends were 4 bases for V and 0 bases for J; bases not matched to a gene: 6. Written as DNA, the CDR3 is TGTGCCAGCTCACTACGACTAGCGTCTAGCACAGATACGCAGTATTTT. It is translated as CASSLRLASSTDTQYF.

The V and J genes are TRBV29-1 and TRBJ2-2, with D hard to call. Trimming left V 2 bases short and J 6 bases short, with 4 bases between. Germline V gene lookup returns CDR1 SQVTM and CDR2 ANQGSEA. The CDR3 totals 11 residues. The CDR3 DNA reads TGCAGCGTTGAAAGGGCCGGGGAGCTGTTTTTT. Translating gives CSVERAGELFF.

The chain combines TRBV7-2 with TRBJ1-5; TRBD1 matches 7 bases. V was pared by 5 bases and J by 11 bases, with 9 bases of the junction left unmatched. The CDR3 runs 13 residues. Germline CDR1 and CDR2: SGHTA and FQGNSA. The CDR3: CASSRISGGAQHF. CDR3 bases: TGTGCCAGCAGCCGGATATCAGGGGGAGCCCAGCATTTT.

The chain has TRBV13 and TRBJ2-1; possibly TRBD1 or TRBD2 for D (5 bases each). The CDR3 contains 15 residues. Germline assignment: CDR1 PRHDT and CDR2 FYEKMQ (reference sequence). V lost 2 bases to trimming and J lost 0 bases, with 8 bases between them. The CDR3 loop is CASSLWGSSYNEQFF. The CDR3 nucleotides read TGTGCCAGCAGCTTATGGGGGAGCTCCTACAATGAGCAGTTCTTC.

The chain joins TRBV7-2 to TRBJ2-7, with a weak D call TRBD1 (6 bases). The CDR3 spans 13 residues. V gave up 1 base and J gave up 6 bases, with 10 bases separating them. CDR1 and CDR2 from the germline V gene are SGHTA and FQGNSA. Written as DNA, the CDR3 is TGTGCCAGCAGCTTAGGGGGGCCCAGCGAGCAGTACTTC. This encodes CASSLGGPSEQYF.

The rearrangement links TRBV4-3 to TRBJ1-2; TRBD1 aligns across 7 bases. The CDR3 has 15 amino acids. Unmatched junction bases numbered 6, after V lost 3 bases and J lost 2 bases. CDR1 LGHNA and CDR2 YSLEER come from the germline V gene. CDR3 protein: CASSQGQLSNYGYTF. The CDR3 bases are TGCGCCAGCAGCCAGGGACAGCTCTCGAACTATGGCTACACCTTC.

The chain carries TRBV7-2 and TRBJ2-3, with TRBD2 as a possible D gene (5 bases). V lost 5 bases to trimming and J lost 3 bases, with 15 bases between them. This CDR3 spans 15 amino acids. Looked up from germline, CDR1 is SGHTA and CDR2 is FQGNSA. In DNA form, the CDR3 reads TGTGCCAGCAGCCCTCCTAGCACACATACAGATACGCAGTATTTT. Its translation is CASSPPSTHTDTQYF.

J is TRBJ2-1 and V is TRBV19; D gene uncertain. This CDR3 spans 14 amino acids. The germline V gene has CDR1 LNHDA and CDR2 SQIVND (reference sequence). V was shortened by 6 bases and J by 4 bases, with 13 bases between the two germline ends. The CDR3 region is CASSPERFYNEQFF. The CDR3 DNA follows: TGTGCCAGTAGCCCAGAGAGGTTTTACAATGAGCAGTTCTTC.

V usage is TRBV7-6 and J usage is TRBJ2-2, with D possibly matching TRBD1 (5 bases). Germline CDR1 reads SGHVS; CDR2 reads FNYEAQ. This CDR3 comprises 14 residues. Trimming shortened V by 4 bases and J by 5 bases, and 11 bases separated the two germline ends. Written as DNA, the CDR3 is TGTGCCAGCAGCTCAGGGAAGGGGACCGGGGAGCTGTTTTTT. It specifies CASSSGKGTGELFF.

The chain links TRBV5-1 to TRBJ1-1; D not certain. This CDR3 spans 15 amino acids. The germline V and J ends were trimmed by 1 base and 2 bases, with 12 bases remaining between them. Per the germline V gene, CDR1 is SGHRS and CDR2 is YFSETQ. The CDR3 region is CASSLSPDRNTEAFF. The CDR3 coding sequence is TGCGCCAGCAGCTTGTCCCCCGACCGTAACACTGAAGCTTTCTTT.

CDR3 residues: CASRRQVGTDTQYF. Written as DNA, the CDR3 is TGCGCCAGCCGAAGGCAAGTAGGCACAGATACGCAGTATTTT. The rearrangement joins TRBV5-1 to TRBJ2-3; no reliable D call. The V gene's germline CDR1 is SGHRS and CDR2 YFSETQ. CDR3 length equals 14 residues. V was trimmed by 7 bases and J by 1 base, leaving 13 bases between them.

The rearrangement uses TRBV6-6 and TRBJ1-1; possible D gene TRBD1, 5 bases. Deletions cut 8 bases from V and 4 bases from J, with 14 bases between. Germline V CDR1 and CDR2: MNHNY, SVGAGI (reference sequence). The CDR3 loop spans 13 amino acids. DNA of the CDR3: TGTGCCAGCGGACCCCAAGGGGCCACTGAAGCTTTCTTT. Its protein product is CASGPQGATEAFF.

This clone was detected once. The chain joins TRBV9 to TRBJ2-3; 7 bases align to TRBD2. CDR1 is SGDLS, CDR2 YYNGEE, per germline. The CDR3 runs to 16 residues. J was trimmed by 0 bases and V by 3 bases; bases with no gene match: 7. The DNA for the CDR3 is TGTGCCAGCAGCGCCCTGGGGGGGGTTAGCACAGATACGCAGTATTTT. This gives the protein CASSALGGVSTDTQYF.

The rearrangement uses TRBV7-2 and TRBJ2-7, with 9 bases identical to TRBD1. The germline V gene encodes CDR1 SGHTA and CDR2 FQGNSA. J lost 3 bases, V lost 4 bases, and 7 bases had no gene match. This CDR3 has 15 residues. CDR3 coding DNA: TGTGCCAGCAGCTCCCGGACAGGGGAGAACTACGAGCAGTACTTC. This gives the protein CASSSRTGENYEQYF.

This chain joins TRBV7-3 and TRBJ2-2, with 7 nucleotides matching TRBD1. J lost 5 bases, V lost 4 bases, and 7 bases had no gene match. The CDR3 runs to 15 residues. Per the germline V gene, CDR1 is SGHTA and CDR2 is FQGTGA. The CDR3 DNA is TGTGCCAGCAGCTACGGGACAGTTAGTACCGGGGAGCTGTTTTTT. It specifies CASSYGTVSTGELFF.

The chain employs TRBV4-3 and TRBJ2-6, with a tentative D call TRBD1 (6 bases). This CDR3 comprises 18 residues. Germline assignment: CDR1 LGHNA and CDR2 YSLEER. V was trimmed by 2 bases and J by 3 bases, leaving 17 bases between them. CDR3 in DNA: TGCGCCAGCAGCCAACCACCCCAAGGGGGAAGTGGGGCCAACGTCCTGACTTTC. Translated: CASSQPPQGGSGANVLTF.

The chain links TRBV6-6 to TRBJ1-2; 7 nucleotides agree with TRBD1. The CDR3 spans 14 residues. V dropped 5 bases and J dropped 5; count of bases not matched to a gene: 8. CDR1 is MNHNY and CDR2 is SVGAGI in the germline V gene (reference sequence). CDR3 sequence (DNA): TGTGCCAGCAGTCGGGACAGCGTTTTATATGGCTACACCTTC. Protein: CASSRDSVLYGYTF.

The chain recombines TRBV4-3 with TRBJ2-3; 10 nucleotides align to TRBD2. Germline-derived CDR1 and CDR2 are LGHNA and YSLEER. CDR3 length equals 15 residues. V lost 7 bases to trimming and J lost 3 bases; unmatched junction nucleotides: 7. The CDR3 is CASTPTSGATDTQYF. The CDR3 DNA follows: TGCGCCAGCACCCCAACTAGCGGGGCGACAGATACGCAGTATTTT.

The chain combines TRBV28 with TRBJ2-3, with 7 bases identical to TRBD1. Trimming cost V 6 bases and J 4 bases; bases outside gene matches: 7. There are 14 residues in the CDR3. Per germline, CDR1 MDHEN and CDR2 SYDVKM. The CDR3 spells CASSEGARADTQYF. The CDR3 nucleotides are TGTGCCAGCAGCGAGGGGGCCCGGGCAGATACGCAGTATTTT.